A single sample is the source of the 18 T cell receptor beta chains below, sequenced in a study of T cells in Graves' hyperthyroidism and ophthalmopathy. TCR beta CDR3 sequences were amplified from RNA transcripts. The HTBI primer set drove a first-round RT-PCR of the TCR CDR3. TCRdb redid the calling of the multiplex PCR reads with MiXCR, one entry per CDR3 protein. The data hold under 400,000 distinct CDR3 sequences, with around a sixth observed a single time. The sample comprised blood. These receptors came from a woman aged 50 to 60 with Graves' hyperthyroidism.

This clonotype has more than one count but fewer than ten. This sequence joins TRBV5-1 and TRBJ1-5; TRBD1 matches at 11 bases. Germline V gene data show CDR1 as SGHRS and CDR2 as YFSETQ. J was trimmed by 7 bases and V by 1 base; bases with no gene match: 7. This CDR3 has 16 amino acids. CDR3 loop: CASSLHRDRGDQPQHF. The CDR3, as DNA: TGCGCCAGCAGCTTGCACCGGGACAGGGGGGACCAGCCCCAGCATTTT.

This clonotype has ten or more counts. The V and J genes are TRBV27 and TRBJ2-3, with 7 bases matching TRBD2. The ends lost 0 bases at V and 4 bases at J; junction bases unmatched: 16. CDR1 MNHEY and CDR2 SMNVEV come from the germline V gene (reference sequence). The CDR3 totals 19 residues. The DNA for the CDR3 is TGTGCCAGCAGTTTATCATTATCGCCGCTCGGGGGGAATTCAGATACGCAGTATTTT. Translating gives CASSLSLSPLGGNSDTQYF.

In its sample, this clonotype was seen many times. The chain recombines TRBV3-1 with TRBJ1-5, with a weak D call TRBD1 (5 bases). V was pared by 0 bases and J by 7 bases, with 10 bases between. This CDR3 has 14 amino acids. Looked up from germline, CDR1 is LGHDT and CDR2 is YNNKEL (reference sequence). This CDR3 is CASSQEPGGQPQHF. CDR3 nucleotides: TGTGCCAGCAGCCAAGAACCGGGGGGGCAGCCCCAGCATTTT.

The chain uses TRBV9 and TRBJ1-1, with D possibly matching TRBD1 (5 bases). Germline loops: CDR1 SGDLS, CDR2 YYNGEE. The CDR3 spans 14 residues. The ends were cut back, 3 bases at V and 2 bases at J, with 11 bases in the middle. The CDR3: CASSAGHLNTEAFF. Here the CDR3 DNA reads TGTGCCAGCAGCGCTGGACACCTTAACACTGAAGCTTTCTTT.

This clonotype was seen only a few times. This CDR3 is CASSPTSGHAQTQYF. Here the CDR3 DNA reads TGCGCCAGCAGCCCGACTAGCGGACACGCGCAGACCCAGTACTTC. The rearrangement links TRBV5-1 to TRBJ2-5, with 9 bases fitting TRBD2. V lost 4 bases to trimming and J lost 6 bases; unmatched junction nucleotides: 10. The length of the CDR3 is 15 residues. Germline V gene lookup returns CDR1 SGHRS and CDR2 YFSETQ.

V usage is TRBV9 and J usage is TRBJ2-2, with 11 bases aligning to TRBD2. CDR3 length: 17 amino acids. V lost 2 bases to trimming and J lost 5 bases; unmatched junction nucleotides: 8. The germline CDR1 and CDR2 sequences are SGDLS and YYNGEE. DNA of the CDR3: TGTGCCAGCAGCGTGATAGCGGGAGGGCCTGGTACCGGGGAGCTGTTTTTT. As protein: CASSVIAGGPGTGELFF.

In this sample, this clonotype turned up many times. The CDR3 DNA is TGTGCCAGCTCACCAGTCAGGGGGCCTGGCGAGCAGTACTTC. This gives the protein CASSPVRGPGEQYF. The rearrangement links TRBV18 to TRBJ2-7, with 8 bases aligning to TRBD1. The germline V gene encodes CDR1 KGHSH and CDR2 LQKENI. V lost 2 bases to trimming and J lost 6 bases; unmatched junction nucleotides: 6. This CDR3 has 14 amino acids.

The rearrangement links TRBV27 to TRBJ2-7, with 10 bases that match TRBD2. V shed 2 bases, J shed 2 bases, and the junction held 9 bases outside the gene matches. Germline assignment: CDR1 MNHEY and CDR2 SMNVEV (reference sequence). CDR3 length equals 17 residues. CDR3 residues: CASSLVPSGSTTYEQYF. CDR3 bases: TGTGCCAGCAGTTTAGTACCTAGCGGGAGCACTACCTACGAGCAGTACTTC.

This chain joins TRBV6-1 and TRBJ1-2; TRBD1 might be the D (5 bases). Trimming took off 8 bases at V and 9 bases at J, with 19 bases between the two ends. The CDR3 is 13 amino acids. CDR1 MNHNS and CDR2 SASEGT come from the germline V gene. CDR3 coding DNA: TGTGCCAGCCTCGTGGGGCAGGGAAGAAGCTACACCTTC. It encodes CASLVGQGRSYTF.

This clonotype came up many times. CDR3 loop: CASSPTQFYYGYTF. The DNA for the CDR3 is TGTGCCAGCAGTCCCACTCAGTTTTACTATGGCTACACCTTC. V gene TRBV28 combines with J gene TRBJ1-2; D not certain. The germline V gene has CDR1 MDHEN and CDR2 SYDVKM. With 5 bases removed from V and 3 bases from J, the gap between germline ends came to 13 bases. CDR3 length: 14 amino acids.

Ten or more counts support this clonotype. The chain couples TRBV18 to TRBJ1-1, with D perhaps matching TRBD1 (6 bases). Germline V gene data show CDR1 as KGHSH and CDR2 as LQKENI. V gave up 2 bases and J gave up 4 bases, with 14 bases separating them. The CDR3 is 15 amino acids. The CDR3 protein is CASSPSDGGVTEAFF. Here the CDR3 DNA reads TGTGCCAGCTCACCATCCGACGGGGGCGTCACTGAAGCTTTCTTT.

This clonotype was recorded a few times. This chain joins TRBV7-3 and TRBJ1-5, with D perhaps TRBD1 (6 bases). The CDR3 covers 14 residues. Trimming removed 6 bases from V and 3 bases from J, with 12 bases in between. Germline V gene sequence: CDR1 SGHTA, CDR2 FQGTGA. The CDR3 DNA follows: TGTGCCAGCAGAACAACAGGGAACAATCAGCCCCAGCATTTT. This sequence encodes CASRTTGNNQPQHF. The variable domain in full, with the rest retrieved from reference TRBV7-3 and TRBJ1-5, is GAGVSQTPSNKVTEKGKYVELRCDPISGHTALYWYRQSLGQGPEFLIYFQGTGAADDSGLPNDRFFAVRPEGSVSTLKIQRTERGDSAVYLCASRTTGNNQPQHFGDGTRLSIL.

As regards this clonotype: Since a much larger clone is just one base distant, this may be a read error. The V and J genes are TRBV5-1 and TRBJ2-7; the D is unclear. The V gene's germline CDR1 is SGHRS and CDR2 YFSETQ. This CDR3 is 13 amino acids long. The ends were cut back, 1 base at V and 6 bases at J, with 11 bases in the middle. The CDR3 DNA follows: TGCGCCAGCAGCTTGATGCGTGACTGCGAGCAGTACTTC. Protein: CASSLMRDCEQYF.

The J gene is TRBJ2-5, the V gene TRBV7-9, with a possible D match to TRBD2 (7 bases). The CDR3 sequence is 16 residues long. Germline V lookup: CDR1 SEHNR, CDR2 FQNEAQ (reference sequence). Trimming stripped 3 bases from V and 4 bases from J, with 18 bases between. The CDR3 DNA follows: TGTGCCAGCAGCTTGCCCGTTTCCGGGGGGCGAGAGACCCAGTACTTC. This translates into CASSLPVSGGRETQYF.

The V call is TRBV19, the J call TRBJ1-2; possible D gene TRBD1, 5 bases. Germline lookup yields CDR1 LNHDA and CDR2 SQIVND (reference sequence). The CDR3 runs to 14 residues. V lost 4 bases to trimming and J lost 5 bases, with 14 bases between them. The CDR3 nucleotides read TGTGCCAGTAGTACCCCCGGGGGAAGATATGGCTACACCTTC. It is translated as CASSTPGGRYGYTF.

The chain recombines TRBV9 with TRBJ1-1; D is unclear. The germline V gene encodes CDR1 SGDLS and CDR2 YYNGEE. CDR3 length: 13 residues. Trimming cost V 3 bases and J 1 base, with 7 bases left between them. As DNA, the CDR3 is TGTGCCAGCAGCGGGTCCGGGAACACTGAAGCTTTCTTT. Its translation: CASSGSGNTEAFF. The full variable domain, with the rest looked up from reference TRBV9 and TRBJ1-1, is DSGVTQTPKHLITATGQRVTLRCSPRSGDLSVYWYQQSLDQGLQFLIQYYNGEERAKGNILERFSAQQFPDLHSELNLSSLELGDSALYFCASSGSGNTEAFFGQGTRLTVV.

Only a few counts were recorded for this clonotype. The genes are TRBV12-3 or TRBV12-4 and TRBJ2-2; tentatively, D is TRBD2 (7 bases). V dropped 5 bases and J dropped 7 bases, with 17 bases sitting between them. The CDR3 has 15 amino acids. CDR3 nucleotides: TGTGCCAGCAGTCCGGGGGGCCTATTTATCGGGGAGCTGTTTTTT. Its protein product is CASSPGGLFIGELFF.

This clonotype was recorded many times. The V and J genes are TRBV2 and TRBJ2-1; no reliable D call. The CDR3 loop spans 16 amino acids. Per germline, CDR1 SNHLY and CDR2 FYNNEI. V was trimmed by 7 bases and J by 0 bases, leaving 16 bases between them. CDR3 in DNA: TGTGCCAGCAAGGTGGGTGCTACCAGCTCCTACAATGAGCAGTTCTTC. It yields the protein CASKVGATSSYNEQFF.